The present T cell receptor (beta chain) was sequenced within a study of CXCR3-negative and CXCR3-positive naive CD8 T cells. Study details: Sequencing brought in about 135 million TRB reads altogether, and each library got about 1.5 +/- 0.3 million.

TRB cDNA libraries were made by UMI-labeled 5' RACE. TCRdb re-called the 5' RACE reads, yielding one record per CDR3 amino acid sequence without DNA. This table holds 100,000 to 150,000 distinct CDR3 sequences. A note on this clonotype: The antigen remains unidentified.

Study-wide points: Researchers reported similar TRBV-TRBJ usage in naive CXCR3-negative and CXCR3-positive cells, though memory differed. Hydrophobicity of TRB CDR3s was greater in CXCR3-positive naive cells than in CXCR3-negative naive cells.

Germline CDR1 and CDR2: MGHRA and YSYEKL. There are 17 residues in the CDR3. The receptor was derived from a human donor in good health. Some clones in this sample may be carry-over from other donors' samples. The sample was naive CXCR3+ CD8+ T cells from blood. Subset of the sample: CD45RO-CCR7+CD27+CD95- naive CD8+ T cells expressing CXCR3 (TNR3+). The chain couples TRBV4-1 to TRBJ2-3; as DNA is missing, the TRBD2 call by TCRdb cannot be tested. CDR3 sequence reads: CASSLQSPETGTDTQYF.